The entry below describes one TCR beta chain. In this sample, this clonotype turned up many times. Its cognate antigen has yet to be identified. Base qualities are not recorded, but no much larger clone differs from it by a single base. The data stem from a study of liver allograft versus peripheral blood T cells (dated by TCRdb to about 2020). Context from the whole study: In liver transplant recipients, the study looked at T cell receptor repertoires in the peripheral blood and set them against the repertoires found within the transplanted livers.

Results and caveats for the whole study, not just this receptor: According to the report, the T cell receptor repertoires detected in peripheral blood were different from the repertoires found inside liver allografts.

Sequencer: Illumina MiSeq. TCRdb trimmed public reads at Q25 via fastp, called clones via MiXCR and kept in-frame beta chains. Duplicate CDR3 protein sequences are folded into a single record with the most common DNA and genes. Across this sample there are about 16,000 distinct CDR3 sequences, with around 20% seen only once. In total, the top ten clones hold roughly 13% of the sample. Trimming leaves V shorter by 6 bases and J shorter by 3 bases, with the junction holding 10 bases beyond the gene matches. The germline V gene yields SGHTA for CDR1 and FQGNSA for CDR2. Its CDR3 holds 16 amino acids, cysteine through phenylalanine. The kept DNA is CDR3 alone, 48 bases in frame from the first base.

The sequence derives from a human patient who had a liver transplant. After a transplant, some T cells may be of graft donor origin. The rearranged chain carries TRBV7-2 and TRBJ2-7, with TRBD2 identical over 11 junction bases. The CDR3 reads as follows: CASRETSGSIIYEQYF. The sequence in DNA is TGTGCCAGCAGGGAAACTAGCGGGAGCATTATCTACGAGCAGTACTTC.